The 31 T cell receptor beta chains below come from one sample, sequenced in a study of shared clonotypes between healthy human individuals. Sequencing was performed with immunoSEQ multiplex PCR; in TCRdb, only in-frame clones are kept and a portion is missing. Among about 2.3 million clones listed, just under 95% were seen once. The sample consisted of naive CD4+ T cells from PBMCs. Described subset: CD45RA+ positively selected. These receptors originate from a man between 18 and 35 years old in good health. Some clones in this sample may be carry-over from other donors' samples.

This sequence joins TRBV5-1 and TRBJ2-1, with D maybe TRBD1 (6 bases). The CDR3 has 17 amino acids. CDR1 is SGHRS, CDR2 YFSETQ, per germline. V was shortened by 1 base and J by 1 base, with 15 bases between the two germline ends. The CDR3 region is CASSLSPQGESYNEQFF. The CDR3 coding sequence is TGCGCCAGCAGCTTGTCTCCACAGGGCGAGTCCTACAATGAGCAGTTCTTC.

This chain joins TRBV28 and TRBJ2-3, with a possible D match to TRBD2 (6 bases). From germline, CDR1 is MDHEN and CDR2 SYDVKM. Trimming took off 6 bases at V and 2 bases at J, with 15 bases between the two ends. The CDR3 is made up of 15 amino acids. The CDR3 DNA is TGTGCCAGCAGGCGCCGGGACTTACACACAGATACGCAGTATTTT. Residues: CASRRRDLHTDTQYF.

The chain employs TRBV9 and TRBJ2-4, with D perhaps matching TRBD1 or TRBD2 (5 bases each). This CDR3 is built from 14 residues. Between the trimmed V and J ends, which lost 4 bases and 8 bases, there was a span of 16 bases. CDR1 and CDR2 (germline): SGDLS, YYNGEE. CDR3 bases: TGTGCCAGCAGCTCTCCTGAGGGGACGGACATTCAGTACTTC. It codes for CASSSPEGTDIQYF.

This chain uses TRBV7-2 with TRBJ1-5, with TRBD1 as a possible D gene (5 bases). Germline assignment: CDR1 SGHTA and CDR2 FQGNSA. CDR3 length: 17 residues. The V end was cut by 3 bases, the J end by 3 bases, with 18 bases between. CDR3 amino acids: CASSFSYWGVDNQPQHF. CDR3 coding DNA: TGTGCCAGCAGCTTCTCTTATTGGGGGGTCGACAATCAGCCCCAGCATTTT.

The V and J genes are TRBV7-9 and TRBJ2-4; 7 bases match TRBD1. The CDR3 contains 16 residues. Germline V gene data show CDR1 as SEHNR and CDR2 as FQNEAQ (reference sequence). Trimming at V came to 6 bases and at J to 1 base, leaving 9 bases not matched to a gene. CDR3 in DNA: TGTGCCAGCAGTCATACAGGGGTCGGGGCCAAAAACATTCAGTACTTC. Residues: CASSHTGVGAKNIQYF.

V and J are TRBV2 and TRBJ2-3, with 14 nucleotides matching TRBD2. The V segment lost 6 bases and the J segment 0 bases; nucleotides outside the gene matches: 11. The CDR3 runs 19 residues. The germline gives CDR1 SNHLY, CDR2 FYNNEI. The CDR3 reads CASSGLTSGRAVSTDTQYF. CDR3 nucleotide sequence: TGTGCCAGCAGCGGTCTGACTAGCGGGAGGGCGGTTAGCACAGATACGCAGTATTTT.

This rearrangement joins TRBV5-6 to TRBJ2-7, with TRBD2 matching over 11 bases. CDR3 length equals 17 residues. Per germline, CDR1 SGHDT and CDR2 YYEEEE. V lost 0 bases to trimming and J lost 6 bases; unmatched junction nucleotides: 11. This chain's CDR3 is CASSLAHLAGGPLEQYF. In DNA, the CDR3 is TGTGCCAGCAGCTTGGCCCACTTAGCGGGAGGGCCTCTCGAGCAGTACTTC. Combining the CDR3 with reference TRBV5-6 and TRBJ2-7 gives the whole variable domain DAGVTQSPTHLIKTRGQQVTLRCSPKSGHDTVSWYQQALGQGPQFIFQYYEEEERQRGNFPDRFSGHQFPNYSSELNVNALLLGDSALYLCASSLAHLAGGPLEQYFGPGTRLTVT.

This clone was counted a single time. J is TRBJ1-1 and V is TRBV6-1; D is unresolved. This CDR3 contains 15 residues. Per the germline V gene, CDR1 is MNHNS and CDR2 is SASEGT. The germline V and J ends were trimmed by 0 bases and 0 bases, with 8 bases remaining between them. The CDR3 nucleotides read TGTGCCAGCAGTGAAGCGCTTTCTATGAACACTGAAGCTTTCTTT. Residues: CASSEALSMNTEAFF.

Comments on this clone: The sample holds other DNA sequences that translate to the same CDR3. The rearrangement uses TRBV7-2 and TRBJ2-7, with TRBD2 matching over 9 bases. The V gene end was trimmed by 3 bases and the J gene end by 2 bases; junction bases not matched to a gene: 2. The CDR3 extends over 14 amino acids. Germline lookup yields CDR1 SGHTA and CDR2 FQGNSA. This CDR3 is CASSLTSGTYEQYF. For the CDR3, the DNA is TGTGCCAGCAGCTTGACTAGCGGCACCTACGAGCAGTACTTC.

The genes are TRBV5-1 and TRBJ1-5, with D possibly matching TRBD1 (5 bases). Deletions cut 0 bases from V and 0 bases from J, with 10 bases between. This CDR3 has 16 residues. The germline CDR1 and CDR2 sequences are SGHRS and YFSETQ. The CDR3 DNA reads TGCGCCAGCAGCTTGGGGGACTACGATAGCAATCAGCCCCAGCATTTT. Its translation: CASSLGDYDSNQPQHF.

The genes are TRBV28 and TRBJ2-7, with 8 nucleotides matching TRBD1. With 10 bases clipped from V and 6 bases from J, the junction kept 14 bases outside the gene matches. CDR3 length: 14 amino acids. From germline, CDR1 is MDHEN and CDR2 SYDVKM. The CDR3 DNA reads as TGTGCCACACACACGACAGGGGAGTCGTCCGAGCAGTACTTC. Protein sequence: CATHTTGESSEQYF.

This CDR3 reads CASRFGTQAPNEQFF. The CDR3 nucleotides are TGTGCCAGCAGATTCGGGACTCAAGCCCCCAATGAGCAGTTCTTC. V usage is TRBV28 and J usage is TRBJ2-1; a possible D gene is TRBD2 (6 bases). V lost 6 bases and J lost 6, with 18 bases in between. The CDR3 totals 15 residues. CDR1 and CDR2 (germline): MDHEN, SYDVKM.

The chain couples TRBV4-1 to TRBJ2-3; 10 nucleotides line up with TRBD2. CDR3 length equals 21 residues. After removal of 0 bases from V and 0 bases from J, the junction contained 15 bases not matched to a gene. Germline CDR1 and CDR2: MGHRA and YSYEKL. The CDR3 is CASSQEHPSGSPRFSTDTQYF. CDR3 coding DNA: TGCGCCAGCAGCCAAGAGCATCCTAGCGGGAGCCCGAGATTTAGCACAGATACGCAGTATTTT.

The rearrangement joins TRBV5-1 to TRBJ2-1, with 9 bases lining up with TRBD2. Per the germline V gene, CDR1 is SGHRS and CDR2 is YFSETQ. Germline trimming cut 4 bases from V and 6 bases from J; bases unmatched to any gene: 8. There are 15 residues in the CDR3. CDR3 sequence (DNA): TGCGCCAGCAGCGACCTAGCGGGATTCGGCAATGAGCAGTTCTTC. Translation: CASSDLAGFGNEQFF.

The chain joins TRBV9 to TRBJ2-7; 10 nucleotides match TRBD1. V trimming: 1 base; J trimming: 6 bases; junction bases outside the gene matches: 4. The CDR3 extends over 14 amino acids. CDR1 is SGDLS, CDR2 YYNGEE, per germline. CDR3 DNA: TGTGCCAGCAGCGTAATGGGACAGGGGACCGAGCAGTACTTC. It specifies CASSVMGQGTEQYF.

V is TRBV9 and J is TRBJ2-1, with D possibly being TRBD1 (6 bases). The CDR3 runs to 18 residues. The germline V gene has CDR1 SGDLS and CDR2 YYNGEE. Trimming took 0 bases from V and 0 from J, leaving 16 bases between them. CDR3 in amino acids: CASSVAVGASSSYNEQFF. The CDR3, as DNA: TGTGCCAGCAGCGTAGCGGTGGGGGCTAGTAGCTCCTACAATGAGCAGTTCTTC. Full variable domain (outside the CDR3, taken from reference TRBV9 and TRBJ2-1): DSGVTQTPKHLITATGQRVTLRCSPRSGDLSVYWYQQSLDQGLQFLIQYYNGEERAKGNILERFSAQQFPDLHSELNLSSLELGDSALYFCASSVAVGASSSYNEQFFGPGTRLTVL.

The J gene is TRBJ2-1, the V gene TRBV6-5, with TRBD1 identical over 11 bases. The J segment lost 11 bases and the V segment lost 5 bases, leaving 11 bases of the junction unmatched. This CDR3 is 15 amino acids long. CDR1 and CDR2 from the germline V gene are MNHEY and SVGAGI. CDR3 nucleotides: TGTGCCAGCAGTCTAAACCGGGACAGGGGGGCTAAGCAGTTCTTC. It is translated as CASSLNRDRGAKQFF.

The J gene is TRBJ1-4, the V gene TRBV19; TRBD1 matches 8 bases. This CDR3 contains 15 residues. V gave up 10 bases and J gave up 0 bases; unmatched junction bases: 7. Germline assignment: CDR1 LNHDA and CDR2 SQIVND (reference sequence). CDR3 in amino acids: CATVVRGPTNEKLFF. Here the CDR3 DNA reads TGTGCCACTGTTGTCAGGGGGCCAACTAATGAAAAACTGTTTTTT.

This clone was observed a single time. This CDR3 is also generated by other DNA sequences in the sample. DNA of the CDR3: TGTGCCAGCAGCTTAGTAGGGGGCGATGGCTACACCTTC. It yields the protein CASSLVGGDGYTF. J is TRBJ1-2 and V is TRBV5-4; 7 positions match TRBD1. The CDR3 has 13 residues. The V gene's germline CDR1 is SGHNT and CDR2 YYREEE (reference sequence). V lost 2 bases, J lost 6 bases, and 4 bases stayed unmatched.

CDR3: CASRLGTGVGNPEAFF. CDR3 coding DNA: TGTGCCAGCAGACTCGGGACAGGGGTTGGAAACCCTGAAGCTTTCTTT. The chain employs TRBV7-9 and TRBJ1-1; 10 bases fit TRBD1. After removal of 6 bases from V and 6 bases from J, the junction contained 13 bases not matched to a gene. Per the germline V gene, CDR1 is SEHNR and CDR2 is FQNEAQ (reference sequence). CDR3 length: 16 amino acids.

The CDR3 DNA reads as TGTGCCAGCAGCGATAGGAGTGGGACCGGGGCCAACGTCCTGACTTTC. It translates to CASSDRSGTGANVLTF. The chain carries TRBV7-7 and TRBJ2-6; D may match TRBD1 or TRBD2 (5 bases each). The CDR3 length is 16 residues. Germline V CDR1 and CDR2: SSHAT, FNYEAQ (reference sequence). V gave up 5 bases and J gave up 4 bases, with 15 bases separating them. Full variable domain (outside the CDR3, taken from reference TRBV7-7 and TRBJ2-6): GAGVSQSPRYKVTKRGQDVTLRCDPISSHATLYWYQQALGQGPEFLTYFNYEAQPDKSGLPSDRFSAERPEGSISTLTIQRTEQRDSAMYRCASSDRSGTGANVLTFGAGSRLTVL.

The chain combines TRBV11-2 with TRBJ2-1; 10 nucleotides agree with TRBD1. Germline V lookup: CDR1 SGHAT, CDR2 FQNNGV. The length of the CDR3 is 16 residues. The trim removed 1 base at V and 9 bases at J, leaving 9 bases unmatched. This CDR3 reads CASSLVGQGVRGEQFF. CDR3 nucleotide sequence: TGTGCCAGCAGCTTAGTAGGACAGGGGGTTAGAGGTGAGCAGTTCTTC.

About this clone: The sample contains more than one DNA sequence encoding this CDR3. J is TRBJ2-7 and V is TRBV7-9; D is unclear. This CDR3 region has 13 residues. CDR1 and CDR2 (germline): SEHNR, FQNEAQ (reference sequence). The V gene lost 1 base and the J gene lost 0 bases, with 4 bases spanning the gap. DNA for the CDR3: TGTGCCAGCAGCTTAGGCCCCTCCTACGAGCAGTACTTC. Translation: CASSLGPSYEQYF.

The genes are TRBV29-1 and TRBJ2-7, with 9 bases fitting TRBD1. The germline V gene encodes CDR1 SQVTM and CDR2 ANQGSEA. This CDR3 region has 14 residues. V lost 2 bases, J lost 6 bases, and 8 bases stayed unmatched. CDR3 amino acids: CSVEPGQGIGEQYF. DNA for the CDR3: TGCAGCGTTGAACCGGGACAGGGAATAGGCGAGCAGTACTTC.

The chain employs TRBV25-1 and TRBJ2-3; maybe TRBD2 (5 bases). The CDR3 length is 14 residues. Germline values: CDR1 MGHDK, CDR2 SYGVNS. The V gene lost 3 bases and the J gene lost 1 base, with 8 bases spanning the gap. CDR3 in DNA: TGTGCCAGCAGTGATGCGGGTGGCACAGATACGCAGTATTTT. Translation gives CASSDAGGTDTQYF.

This rearrangement joins TRBV7-3 to TRBJ2-1; 7 bases match TRBD2. This CDR3 comprises 17 residues. V lost 5 bases, J lost 0 bases, and 10 bases stayed unmatched. The germline V gene has CDR1 SGHTA and CDR2 FQGTGA. CDR3 in DNA: TGTGCCAGCAGCCCGGGGGGTAAATCCAACTCCTACAATGAGCAGTTCTTC. It translates to CASSPGGKSNSYNEQFF.

The V gene is TRBV7-9, the J gene TRBJ1-2; 10 nucleotides line up with TRBD1. Trimming took 5 bases from V and 7 from J; bases not matched to a gene: 4. The CDR3 consists of 13 residues. CDR1 SEHNR and CDR2 FQNEAQ come from the germline V gene (reference sequence). The CDR3 DNA reads as TGTGCCAGCAGCGTATGGGACAGGGGTGGCTACACCTTC. It encodes CASSVWDRGGYTF.

The rearrangement uses TRBV6-1 and TRBJ1-5; no reliable D call. V was shortened by 7 bases and J by 5 bases, with 15 bases between the two germline ends. Per the germline V gene, CDR1 is MNHNS and CDR2 is SASEGT. This CDR3 is 14 amino acids long. The CDR3 region is CASMRDWRDQPQHF. The DNA of the CDR3 is TGTGCCAGCATGAGGGATTGGCGGGATCAGCCCCAGCATTTT.

A few counts support this clone. A junction boundary mismatches the germline segment, possibly from a read error. The chain joins TRBV30 to TRBJ1-3; D possibly corresponds to TRBD1 (5 bases). The CDR3 is 13 amino acids. Germline V CDR1 and CDR2: GTSNPN, SVGIG (reference sequence). CDR3 protein: CAWTLSGEAGSHF. The CDR3 DNA reads as TGTGCCTGGACCCTGAGCGGGGAGGCAGGGTCCCATTTT.

The V call is TRBV18, the J call TRBJ1-2; D is unresolved. The CDR3 runs 15 residues. Trimming took off 6 bases at V and 4 bases at J, with 18 bases between the two ends. Germline V gene lookup returns CDR1 KGHSH and CDR2 LQKENI. DNA for the CDR3: TGTGCCAGCTCCCCGGCGGGTCAAGTGATCTATGGCTACACCTTC. It translates to CASSPAGQVIYGYTF.

This chain connects TRBV5-1 to TRBJ2-2; TRBD2 matches at 9 bases. Trimming at V came to 3 bases and at J to 6 bases, leaving 9 bases not matched to a gene. The CDR3 loop spans 16 amino acids. CDR1 is SGHRS, CDR2 YFSETQ, per germline. CDR3 DNA: TGCGCCAGCAGCTCGTTAGCGGGAGTGGTAGCCGGGGAGCTGTTTTTT. It specifies CASSSLAGVVAGELFF.